This section outlines one T cell receptor (beta chain) sequence together with its context. As yet, its antigen is unknown. Generated by immunoSEQ multiplex PCR, the TCRdb table keeps only in-frame clones and is missing some. This sample has about 1.5 million clones, with 98% found just once. The CDR3 contains 14 residues. V lost 6 bases, J lost 0 bases, and 12 bases lay in between. Germline V gene sequence: CDR1 MNHEY, CDR2 SVGAGI. The data were taken from a study of shared clonotypes between healthy human individuals. Whole-study results and caveats: Collection of samples was limited to blood; tissue repertoires likely differ.

The rearrangement joins TRBV6-5 to TRBJ2-7, with D maybe TRBD1 (6 bases). Sequenced: naive CD4+ T cells sorted from blood. Indicated subset: CD45RA+ positively selected. The clonotype comes from a man aged 25-45 years in good health. The CDR3 DNA follows: TGTGCCAGCAGGGCCACAGGGAGCTCCTACGAGCAGTACTTC. Translation gives CASRATGSSYEQYF.